The present TCR beta chain was sequenced within a study of T cell repertoires in cytomegalovirus infection. This clonotype has more than one count but fewer than ten. What it binds is unknown. Each CDR3 protein gets one entry after TCRdb re-called the reads with MiXCR. Among around 570,000 distinct CDR3 sequences listed, 35% to 50% were seen once. The germline V gene encodes CDR1 SGHNT and CDR2 YYREEE (reference sequence). The CDR3 extends over 14 amino acids. Trimming stripped 0 bases from V and 5 bases from J, with 11 bases between. The chain carries TRBV5-4 and TRBJ1-1, with D maybe TRBD1 (5 bases). The sequenced sample was cultured PBMCs, obtained from culture after CMV antigen stimulation. The sequence derives from a human donor in good health (CMV status not recorded). Some clones in this sample may be carry-over from other donors' samples. CDR3 residues: CASSLDRRRTEAFF. DNA of the CDR3: TGTGCCAGCAGCTTGGACAGGAGGCGGACTGAAGCTTTCTTT. Supplemented by reference TRBV5-4 and TRBJ1-1, the full variable domain reads ETGVTQSPTHLIKTRGQQVTLRCSSQSGHNTVSWYQQALGQGPQFIFQYYREEENGRGNFPPRFSGLQFPNYSSELNVNALELDDSALYLCASSLDRRRTEAFFGQGTRLTVV.